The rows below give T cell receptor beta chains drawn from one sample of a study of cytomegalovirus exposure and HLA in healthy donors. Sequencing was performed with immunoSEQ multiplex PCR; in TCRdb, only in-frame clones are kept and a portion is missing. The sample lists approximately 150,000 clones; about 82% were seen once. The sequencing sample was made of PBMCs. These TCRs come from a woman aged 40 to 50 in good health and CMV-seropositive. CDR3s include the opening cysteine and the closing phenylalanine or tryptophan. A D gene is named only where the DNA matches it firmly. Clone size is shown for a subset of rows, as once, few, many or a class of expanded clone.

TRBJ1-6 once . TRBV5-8 CASSSRGSPLHF TGTGCCAGCAGCTCCAGGGGTTCACCCCTCCACTTT
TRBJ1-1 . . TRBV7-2 CASSLVARENTEAFF TGTGCCAGCAGCTTAGTGGCCAGGGAGAACACTGAAGCTTTCTTT
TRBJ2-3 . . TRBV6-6 CASCRSTDTQYF TGTGCCAGCTGCAGAAGCACAGATACGCAGTATTTT
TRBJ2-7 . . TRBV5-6 CASSLGALSSYEQYF TGTGCCAGCAGCTTGGGGGCACTCAGCTCCTACGAGCAGTACTTC
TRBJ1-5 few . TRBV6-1 CASRAEYSNQPQHF TGTGCCAGCAGGGCGGAATATAGCAATCAGCCCCAGCATTTT
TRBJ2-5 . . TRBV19 CASSIDRERQETQYF TGTGCCAGTAGTATAGATCGGGAGAGGCAAGAGACCCAGTACTTC
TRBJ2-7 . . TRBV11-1 CASSSTDTYEQYF TGTGCCAGCAGCTCGACAGATACCTACGAGCAGTACTTC
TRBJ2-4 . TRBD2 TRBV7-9 CASSLEPAGGLAKNIQYF TGTGCCAGCAGCTTAGAGCCAGCGGGGGGCTTAGCCAAAAACATTCAGTACTTC
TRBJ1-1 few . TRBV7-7 CASSPQENTEAFF TGTGCTAGCAGCCCCCAGGAGAACACTGAAGCTTTCTTT
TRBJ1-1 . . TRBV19 CASSSYTANTEAFF TGTGCCAGTAGTTCCTATACCGCGAACACTGAAGCTTTCTTT
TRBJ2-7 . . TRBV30 CAWSSTPGAYEQYF TGTGCCTGGAGTTCCACACCAGGGGCCTACGAGCAGTACTTC
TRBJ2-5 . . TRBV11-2 CASRRPGVRRETQYF TGTGCCAGCAGGCGTCCAGGGGTTCGGCGGGAGACCCAGTACTTC
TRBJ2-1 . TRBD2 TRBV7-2 CASSPGTSGSIYNEQFF TGTGCCAGCAGCCCCGGGACTAGCGGGAGTATTTACAATGAGCAGTTCTTC
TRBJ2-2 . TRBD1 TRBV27 CASRADRGRGTGELFF TGTGCCAGCAGAGCCGACAGGGGGCGCGGGACCGGGGAGCTGTTTTTT
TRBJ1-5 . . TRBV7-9 CASSLSRGGGGPQHF TGTGCCAGCAGCCTCTCCCGGGGGGGCGGCGGGCCCCAGCATTTT
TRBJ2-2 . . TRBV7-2 CASSRGLGELFF TGTGCCAGCAGCCGGGGGTTGGGGGAGCTGTTTTTT
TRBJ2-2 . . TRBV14 CASSPARGGELFF TGTGCCAGCAGCCCAGCCAGGGGCGGGGAGCTGTTTTTT